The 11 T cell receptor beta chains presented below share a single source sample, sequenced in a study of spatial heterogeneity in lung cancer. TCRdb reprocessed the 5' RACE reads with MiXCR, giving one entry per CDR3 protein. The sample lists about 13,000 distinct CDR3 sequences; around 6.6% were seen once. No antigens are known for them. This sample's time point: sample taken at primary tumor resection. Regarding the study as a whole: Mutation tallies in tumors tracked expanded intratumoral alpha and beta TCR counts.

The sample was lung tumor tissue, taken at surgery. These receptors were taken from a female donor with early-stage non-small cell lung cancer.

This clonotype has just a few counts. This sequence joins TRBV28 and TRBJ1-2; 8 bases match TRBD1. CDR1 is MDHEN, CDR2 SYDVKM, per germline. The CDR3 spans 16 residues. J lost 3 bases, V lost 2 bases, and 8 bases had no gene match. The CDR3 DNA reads TGTGCCAGCAGTTTAACCCTACAGGGGGAGGACTATGGCTACACCTTC. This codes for CASSLTLQGEDYGYTF.

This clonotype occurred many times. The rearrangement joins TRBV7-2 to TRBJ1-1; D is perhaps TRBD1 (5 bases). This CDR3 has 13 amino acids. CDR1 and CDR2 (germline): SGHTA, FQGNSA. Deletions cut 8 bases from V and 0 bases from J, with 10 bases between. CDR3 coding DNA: TGTGCCAGCTCGGACACTCTGAACACTGAAGCTTTCTTT. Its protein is CASSDTLNTEAFF.

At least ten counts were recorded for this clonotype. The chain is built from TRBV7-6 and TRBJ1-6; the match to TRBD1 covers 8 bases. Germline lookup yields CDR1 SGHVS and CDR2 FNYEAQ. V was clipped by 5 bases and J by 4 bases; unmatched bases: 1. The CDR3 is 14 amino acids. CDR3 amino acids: CASSRQGYNSPLHF. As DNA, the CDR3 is TGTGCCAGCAGCCGACAGGGGTATAATTCACCCCTCCACTTT.

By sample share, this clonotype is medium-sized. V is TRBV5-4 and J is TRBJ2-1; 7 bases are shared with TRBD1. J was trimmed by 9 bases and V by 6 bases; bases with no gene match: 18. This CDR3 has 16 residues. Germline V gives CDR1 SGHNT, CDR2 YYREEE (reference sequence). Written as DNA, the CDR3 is TGTGCCAGCACCCAAAAGGGGGCCTCAAGATTGCGTGAGCAGTTCTTC. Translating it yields CASTQKGASRLREQFF.

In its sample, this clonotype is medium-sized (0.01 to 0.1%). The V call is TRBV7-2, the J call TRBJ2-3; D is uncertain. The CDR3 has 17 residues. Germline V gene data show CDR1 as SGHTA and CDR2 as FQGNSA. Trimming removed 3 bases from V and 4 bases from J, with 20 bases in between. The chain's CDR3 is CASSFLGRWFEADTQYF. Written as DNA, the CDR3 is TGTGCCAGCAGCTTTTTGGGCAGGTGGTTTGAAGCAGATACGCAGTATTTT.

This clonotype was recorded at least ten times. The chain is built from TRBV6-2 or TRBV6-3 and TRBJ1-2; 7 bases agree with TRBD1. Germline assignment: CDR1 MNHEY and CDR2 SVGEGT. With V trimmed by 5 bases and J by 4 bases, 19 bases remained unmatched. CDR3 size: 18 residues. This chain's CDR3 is CASSDPRDRLHLTYGYTF. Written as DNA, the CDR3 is TGTGCCAGCAGTGACCCCCGGGACAGACTACATTTAACCTATGGCTACACCTTC.

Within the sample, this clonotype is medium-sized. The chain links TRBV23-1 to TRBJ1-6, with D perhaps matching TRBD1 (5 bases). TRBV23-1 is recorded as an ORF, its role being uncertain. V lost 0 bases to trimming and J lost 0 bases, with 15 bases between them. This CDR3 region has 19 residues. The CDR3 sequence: CASSQSRGKGSSYNSPLHF. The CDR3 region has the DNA TGCGCCAGCAGTCAATCGCGGGGGAAGGGGAGCTCCTATAATTCACCCCTCCACTTT.

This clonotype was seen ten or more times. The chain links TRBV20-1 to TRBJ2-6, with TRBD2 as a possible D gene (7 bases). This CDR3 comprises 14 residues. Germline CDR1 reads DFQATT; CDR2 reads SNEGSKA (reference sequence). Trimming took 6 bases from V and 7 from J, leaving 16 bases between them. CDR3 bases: TGCAGTGCCAAAGGGGGGGGCAAAGCCAACGTCCTGACTTTC. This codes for CSAKGGGKANVLTF.

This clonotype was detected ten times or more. CDR3 bases: TGTGCCAGCAGCGCGTCCGGGACTAGCGGGGCCGAGCAGTACTTC. It specifies CASSASGTSGAEQYF. The chain links TRBV9 to TRBJ2-7; TRBD2 matches 13 bases. Germline CDR1 reads SGDLS; CDR2 reads YYNGEE. The junction had 6 bases not matched to a gene; V was cut back by 3 bases and J by 6 bases. This CDR3 is built from 15 residues.

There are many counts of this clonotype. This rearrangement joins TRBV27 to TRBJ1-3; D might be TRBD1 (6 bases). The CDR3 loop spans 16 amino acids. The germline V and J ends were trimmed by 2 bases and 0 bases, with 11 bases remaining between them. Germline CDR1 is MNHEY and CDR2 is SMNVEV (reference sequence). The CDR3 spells CASSLTGSHSGNTIYF. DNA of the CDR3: TGTGCCAGCAGTTTAACAGGGTCTCACTCTGGAAACACCATATATTTT.

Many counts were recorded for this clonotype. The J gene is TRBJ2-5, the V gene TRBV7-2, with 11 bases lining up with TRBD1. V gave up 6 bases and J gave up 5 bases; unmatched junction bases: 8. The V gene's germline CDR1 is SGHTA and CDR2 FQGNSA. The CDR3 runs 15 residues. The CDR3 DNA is TGTGCCAGCAGTTTACGGACAGGGGGCGGGGAGACCCAGTACTTC. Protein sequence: CASSLRTGGGETQYF.